This T cell receptor (beta chain) was recorded in a study of blood T cell repertoires in COVID-19. The wider study: In each case, the material was cDNA or gDNA derived from T cells, B-cell-depleted T cells, or PBMCs.

In germline, CDR1 is SGHTA, CDR2 FQGNSA. The CDR3 covers 12 residues. Trimming left V 5 bases short and J 11 bases short, with 13 bases between. As handled by the study authors: For nucleated cells, counts were estimated from reference gene primer amplification. Method: immunoSEQ multiplex PCR; TCRdb's copy keeps in-frame clones and lacks some. For V, J and clone size, that table is used; D and trimming come from the DNA. The sample holds over 150,000 clones, around nine tenths seen once. This sequence was found in a man in his 60s with COVID-19, enrolled during active disease. The sample was peripheral blood. The chain combines TRBV7-2 with TRBJ1-5, with D possibly TRBD1 on 5 matching bases. CDR3 nucleotide sequence: TGTGCCAGCAGCCCCAGCCCGGGGGCCCAGCATTTT. This sequence encodes CASSPSPGAQHF.